Presented here are 20 T cell receptor beta chains from one specimen sequenced in a study of blood T cell repertoires in COVID-19. The data were produced by immunoSEQ multiplex PCR, yet TCRdb's version contains in-frame clones alone and is incomplete. The sample lists 150,000 to 200,000 clones, about nine tenths seen once, with less than 3.5% in the top ten. Specimen: peripheral blood. These receptors all stem from a man between 65 and 85 years old with acute or convalescent COVID-19.

The V and J genes are TRBV10-1 and TRBJ2-1; 12 bases are a match to TRBD2. CDR1 is WNHNN and CDR2 is SYGVQD in the germline V gene (reference sequence). V lost 6 bases and J lost 4; bases outside the gene matches: 4. The CDR3 contains 15 residues. The CDR3 DNA reads TGCGCCAGCAGCGAGACTAGCGGGAGATACAATGAGCAGTTCTTC. This sequence encodes CASSETSGRYNEQFF.

The V call is TRBV29-1, the J call TRBJ2-5; 8 bases are shared with TRBD1. This CDR3 comprises 14 residues. The ends lost 7 bases at V and 1 base at J; junction bases unmatched: 8. CDR1 and CDR2 from the germline V gene are SQVTM and ANQGSEA. The CDR3: CSANQGARQETQYF. The CDR3 DNA is TGCAGCGCCAACCAGGGGGCCCGCCAAGAGACCCAGTACTTC.

The rearrangement links TRBV4-1 to TRBJ2-2; D is possibly TRBD2 (5 bases). From germline, CDR1 is MGHRA and CDR2 YSYEKL. Trimming took off 3 bases at V and 8 bases at J, with 16 bases between the two ends. This CDR3 region has 15 residues. In DNA, the CDR3 is TGCGCCAGCAGCCATCCCGGGGTCCTCGGAGGGGAGCTGTTTTTT. Amino acids: CASSHPGVLGGELFF.

The chain uses TRBV5-4 and TRBJ2-3, with 12 positions matching TRBD1. The CDR3 sequence is 17 residues long. The germline gives CDR1 SGHNT, CDR2 YYREEE (reference sequence). Losses at the gene ends were 3 bases for V and 4 bases for J; bases not matched to a gene: 9. The CDR3 loop reads CASSSNRDRGLADTQYF. The DNA of the CDR3 is TGTGCCAGCAGCTCCAACCGGGACAGGGGGCTGGCAGATACGCAGTATTTT.

V usage is TRBV29-1 and J usage is TRBJ2-3, with TRBD2 identical over 8 bases. The length of the CDR3 is 15 residues. From germline, CDR1 is SQVTM and CDR2 ANQGSEA. V lost 0 bases, J lost 4 bases, and 6 bases stayed unmatched. The CDR3 is CSVEEGQREPDTQYF. For the CDR3, the DNA is TGCAGCGTTGAAGAGGGCCAGCGGGAGCCAGATACGCAGTATTTT.

The chain combines TRBV10-3 with TRBJ2-7, with 7 bases lining up with TRBD2. Germline trimming cut 7 bases from V and 8 bases from J; bases unmatched to any gene: 11. This CDR3 has 13 amino acids. The V gene's germline CDR1 is ENHRY and CDR2 SYGVKD. CDR3 in amino acids: CAIKLASGNKQYF. CDR3 bases: TGTGCCATCAAATTGGCGAGCGGGAACAAGCAGTACTTC.

The chain has TRBV18 and TRBJ1-2, with D perhaps TRBD1 (5 bases). The germline V gene encodes CDR1 KGHSH and CDR2 LQKENI. The CDR3 runs 15 residues. V was trimmed by 6 bases and J by 4 bases, leaving 18 bases between them. CDR3 nucleotide sequence: TGTGCCAGCTCGAGACCGGCCAGGGAGGTCTATGGCTACACCTTC. Protein sequence: CASSRPAREVYGYTF.

The chain links TRBV3-1 (or the pseudogene TRBV3-2) to TRBJ2-3, with a weak D call TRBD2 (7 bases). V lost 2 bases, J lost 0 bases, and 18 bases lay in between. Germline loops: CDR1 LGHDT, CDR2 YNNKEL (reference sequence). CDR3 length: 18 residues. CDR3 residues: CASSQPNHAGASTDTQYF. DNA for the CDR3: TGTGCCAGCAGCCAACCGAACCACGCGGGGGCGAGCACAGATACGCAGTATTTT.

CDR3 residues: CAWAPGAINQPQHF. DNA of the CDR3: TGTGCCTGGGCCCCAGGGGCTATCAATCAGCCCCAGCATTTT. The rearrangement uses TRBV30 and TRBJ1-5; weak D call: TRBD1 (6 bases). The CDR3 covers 14 residues. The germline gives CDR1 GTSNPN, CDR2 SVGIG (reference sequence). The germline V and J ends were trimmed by 5 bases and 3 bases, with 14 bases remaining between them.

The V call is TRBV7-2, the J call TRBJ2-2; perhaps TRBD1 as D (5 bases). The V gene's germline CDR1 is SGHTA and CDR2 FQGNSA. Deletions cut 10 bases from V and 7 bases from J, with 16 bases between. This CDR3 contains 13 residues. DNA for the CDR3: TGTGCCACCGCGGACACCATCGTCGGGGAGCTGTTTTTT. This sequence encodes CATADTIVGELFF.

This chain uses TRBV6-2 or TRBV6-3 with TRBJ1-1; tentatively, D is TRBD1 (5 bases). This CDR3 comprises 15 residues. Germline V gene sequence: CDR1 MNHEY, CDR2 SVGEGT. V lost 0 bases and J 1 base, leaving 9 bases between the germline ends. Here the CDR3 reads CASSYSPRENTEAFF. CDR3 DNA sequence: TGTGCCAGCAGTTACTCGCCCAGGGAGAACACTGAAGCTTTCTTT.

Concerning this clone itself: An end of the junction does not agree with germline; a read error may underlie this. The gene calls are TRBV4-3 and TRBJ1-5; a possible D gene is TRBD1 (6 bases). This CDR3 contains 15 residues. The germline V gene encodes CDR1 LGHNA and CDR2 YSLEER. DNA of the CDR3: TGCGCCCGCAGCCGAAAGGTGGGGGCCCCCCAGCCCCAGCATTTT. This sequence encodes CARSRKVGAPQPQHF.

The chain joins TRBV6-2 or TRBV6-3 to TRBJ2-5, with TRBD2 matching 7 bases. The V gene end was trimmed by 5 bases and the J gene end by 5 bases; junction bases not matched to a gene: 11. This CDR3 contains 15 residues. Germline V lookup: CDR1 MNHEY, CDR2 SVGEGT. The CDR3 DNA sequence: TGTGCCAGCAGTCGCATTAAGGGCGGGGGTGAGACCCAGTACTTC. Protein product: CASSRIKGGGETQYF.

J is TRBJ1-4 and V is TRBV20-1; weak D call: TRBD1 (6 bases). Trimming shortened V by 3 bases and J by 8 bases, and 16 bases separated the two germline ends. The CDR3 consists of 14 residues. Germline V gives CDR1 DFQATT, CDR2 SNEGSKA (reference sequence). CDR3 region: CSASRYSGGEKLFF. The CDR3 DNA follows: TGCAGTGCTAGTAGGTACAGCGGGGGCGAAAAACTGTTTTTT.

This clone was observed a handful of times. This sequence joins TRBV28 and TRBJ1-5; 7 bases agree with TRBD1. This CDR3 is built from 15 residues. CDR1 and CDR2 (germline): MDHEN, SYDVKM. After removal of 5 bases from V and 5 bases from J, the junction contained 9 bases not matched to a gene. This CDR3 reads CASSGDSSPYQPQHF. The CDR3 DNA reads as TGTGCCAGCAGTGGGGACAGTAGCCCGTATCAGCCCCAGCATTTT.

The chain is built from TRBV6-5 and TRBJ1-5; possibly TRBD1 for D (5 bases). Germline V CDR1 and CDR2: MNHEY, SVGAGI. The ends were cut back, 0 bases at V and 9 bases at J, with 15 bases in the middle. This CDR3 spans 15 amino acids. This CDR3 reads CASSYSYQGTWPQHF. In nucleotides, the CDR3 is TGTGCCAGCAGTTACTCGTATCAGGGTACTTGGCCCCAGCATTTT.

The genes are TRBV6-4 and TRBJ2-1; the D gene is possibly TRBD2 (6 bases). V lost 2 bases and J lost 10, with 12 bases in between. The germline V gene has CDR1 MRHNA and CDR2 SNTAGT. The CDR3 length is 13 residues. This CDR3 is CASSDAYGGEQFF. CDR3 DNA: TGTGCCAGCAGTGACGCCTATGGGGGGGAGCAGTTCTTC.

About this clone: The junction does not match germline at one end; this may be a read error. CDR3 protein: CASTGRGLYEQYF. As DNA, the CDR3 is TGTGCAAGCACCGGCAGGGGTCTATACGAGCAGTACTTC. V is TRBV25-1 and J is TRBJ2-7; a weak D match, TRBD1 (6 bases). CDR3 length: 13 residues. The germline V gene encodes CDR1 MGHDK and CDR2 SYGVNS.

The V call is TRBV3-1 (or the pseudogene TRBV3-2), the J call TRBJ2-7; the match to TRBD1 covers 9 bases. Germline V gene data show CDR1 as LGHDT and CDR2 as YNNKEL (reference sequence). This CDR3 is 16 amino acids long. After removal of 0 bases from V and 1 base from J, the junction contained 4 bases not matched to a gene. CDR3 DNA: TGTGCCAGCAGCCAAGATTACGGGACAGGGTCCTACGAGCAGTACTTC. Its translation: CASSQDYGTGSYEQYF.

A single count supports this clone. The chain carries TRBV7-9 and TRBJ1-4, with D perhaps matching TRBD1 (6 bases). CDR1 is SEHNR, CDR2 FQNEAQ, per germline (reference sequence). This CDR3 spans 15 amino acids. The V gene lost 5 bases and the J gene lost 7 bases, with 17 bases spanning the gap. CDR3 sequence: CASSGMRTESEKLFF. As DNA, the CDR3 is TGTGCCAGCAGCGGAATGAGGACAGAGTCTGAAAAACTGTTTTTT. Drawing the rest from reference TRBV7-9 and TRBJ1-4, the complete variable domain is DTGVSQNPRHKITKRGQNVTFRCDPISEHNRLYWYRQTLGQGPEFLTYFQNEAQLEKSRLLSDRFSAERPKGSFSTLEIQRTEQGDSAMYLCASSGMRTESEKLFFGSGTQLSVL.